This note documents a single T cell receptor beta chain sequence. Trimming at V came to 6 bases and at J to 8 bases, leaving 9 bases not matched to a gene. CDR1 is MNHEY and CDR2 is SVGEGT in the germline V gene. The CDR3 runs to 16 residues. Profiling relied on immunoSEQ multiplex PCR, and the TCRdb table lists in-frame clones only, not all of them. The repertoire holds over 300,000 clones, with 80% to 90% as singletons. The source of the sample is a study of blood T cell repertoires in COVID-19. The chain is built from TRBV6-2 or TRBV6-3 and TRBJ2-1; 14 bases match TRBD2. Sequencing was carried out using PBMCs or T cells enriched from blood (not recorded which). This clonotype was obtained from a man aged 25 to 40 who had recovered from COVID-19. CDR3 region: CASSPRLAGGLHEQFF. In DNA form, the CDR3 reads TGTGCCAGCAGCCCTAGACTAGCGGGGGGGCTACATGAGCAGTTCTTC.